This entry features one TCR beta chain sequence. The antigen remains undetermined. A read error may produce the germline difference seen at one junction end. The CDR3 contains 14 residues. Germline CDR1 and CDR2: SSHAT and FNYEAQ (reference sequence). The data belong to a study of blood T cells in healthy people across ages. Every participating donor contributed about 10 milliliters of peripheral blood through a draw. Combining a sample-barcoded 5' primer with a J-beta primer mix, a second PCR ran for 7 to 11 cycles. At least 2.5 million CDR3-containing paired-end reads were obtained per sample. A single record per CDR3 protein comes from TCRdb applying MiXCR to the 5' RACE reads. Of about 670,000 distinct CDR3 sequences in the sample, over 40% were seen once. Study outcomes and limitations: Comparison with aged donors showed that long-lived donors had more naive CD4+ cells and higher diversity. Diversity estimated from one million T cells was considered an underestimate.

The clonotype originates from a woman of 80 years or more in good health. The chain uses TRBV7-7 and TRBJ2-3, with D possibly TRBD2 on 6 matching bases. Material for sequencing was blood. The chain's CDR3 is CASSLLGGADTQYF. For the CDR3, the DNA is TGTGCTAGCAGCTTATTAGGAGGGGCAGATACGCAGTATTTT.